This T cell receptor (beta chain) was sequenced for a study of cytomegalovirus exposure and HLA in healthy donors. Study results and limitations: When a later analysis was performed, an Asian-associated ancestry cluster reportedly had fewer N-insertions than the 666-donor mean. Information on immune exposure was restricted to one variable (CMV serostatus).

The PCR was carried out with 60 Vbeta primers and 13 Jbeta primers. Profiled with immunoSEQ multiplex PCR; TCRdb holds only in-frame clones, not every one. The repertoire consists of about 140,000 clones, with over 60% occurring once and the leading ten covering roughly 1.2%. For this clone: Its cognate antigen is unknown.

CDR1 and CDR2 (germline): MDHEN, SYDVKM. The CDR3 extends over 14 amino acids. Trimming pared 3 bases from V and 0 bases from J, leaving 8 bases between. V and J are TRBV28 and TRBJ1-2, with D unclear. Sequenced sample: PBMCs. The clonotype was recovered from a male donor in good health and CMV-seropositive. CDR3 sequence: CASSFGLTNYGYTF. Here the CDR3 DNA reads TGTGCCAGCAGTTTTGGACTCACTAACTATGGCTACACCTTC.